The clone carrying this T cell receptor beta chain has a handful of counts. The data originate from a study of blood T cells in healthy people across ages. CDR1 is LGHNT, CDR2 FRNRAP, per germline. The CDR3 length is 12 residues. Between the trimmed V and J ends, which lost 8 bases and 5 bases, there was a span of 12 bases. A second roughly 7 to 11 cycle PCR used barcoded and J-beta primers. One entry per CDR3 protein, called by TCRdb with MiXCR from the 5' RACE reads. The sample holds hundreds of thousands of distinct CDR3 sequences; around 21% are singletons and the top ten take roughly 3.4%. The material sequenced was blood. This clonotype originated in a man between 65 and 79 years old in good health. The V call is TRBV12-5, the J call TRBJ2-5; D call uncertain. CDR3 coding DNA: TGTGCTAGTTCAGACATTCGGGAGACCCAGTACTTC. Translated, it gives CASSDIRETQYF.